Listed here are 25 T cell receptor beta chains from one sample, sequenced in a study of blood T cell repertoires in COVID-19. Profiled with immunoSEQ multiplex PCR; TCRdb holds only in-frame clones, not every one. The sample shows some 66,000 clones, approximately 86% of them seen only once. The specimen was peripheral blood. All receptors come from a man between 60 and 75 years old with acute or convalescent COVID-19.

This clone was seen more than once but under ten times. CDR3: CASPSGTDFNQPQHF. Here the CDR3 DNA reads TGCGCCAGCCCTTCCGGGACAGATTTTAATCAGCCCCAGCATTTT. This chain uses TRBV10-1 with TRBJ1-5; 7 bases match TRBD1. Germline values: CDR1 WNHNN, CDR2 SYGVQD (reference sequence). V shed 8 bases and J 4 bases; nucleotides not matched to a gene: 11. This CDR3 has 15 amino acids.

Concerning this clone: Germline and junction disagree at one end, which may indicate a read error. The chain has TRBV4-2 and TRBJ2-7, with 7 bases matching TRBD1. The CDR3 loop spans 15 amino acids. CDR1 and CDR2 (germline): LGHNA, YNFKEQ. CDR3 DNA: TGTGCCAGCAGCCAAGAGCAAAGAAACAGGGGCCTAATCTCCTTC. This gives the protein CASSQEQRNRGLISF.

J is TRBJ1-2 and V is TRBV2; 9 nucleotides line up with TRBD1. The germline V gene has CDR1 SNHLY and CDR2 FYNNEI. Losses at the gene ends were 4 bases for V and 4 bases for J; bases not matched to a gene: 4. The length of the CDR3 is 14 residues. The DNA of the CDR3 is TGTGCCAGCAGTGTACAGGGGGCGACCTATGGCTACACCTTC. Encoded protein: CASSVQGATYGYTF. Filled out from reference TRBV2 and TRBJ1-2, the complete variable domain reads EPEVTQTPSHQVTQMGQEVILRCVPISNHLYFYWYRQILGQKVEFLVSFYNNEISEKSEIFDDQFSVERPDGSNFTLKIRSTKLEDSAMYFCASSVQGATYGYTFGSGTRLTVV.

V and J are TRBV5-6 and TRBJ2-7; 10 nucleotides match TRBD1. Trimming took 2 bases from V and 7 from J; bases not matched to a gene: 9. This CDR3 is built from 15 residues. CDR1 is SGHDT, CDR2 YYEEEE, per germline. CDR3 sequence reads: CASSFRQGASREQYV. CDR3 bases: TGTGCCAGCAGCTTTAGACAGGGGGCGAGTCGGGAGCAGTACGTC.

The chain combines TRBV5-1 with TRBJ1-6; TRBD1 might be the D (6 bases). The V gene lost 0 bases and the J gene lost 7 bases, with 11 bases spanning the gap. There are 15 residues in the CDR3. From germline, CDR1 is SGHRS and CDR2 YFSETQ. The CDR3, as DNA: TGCGCCAGCAGCTTGGAGGCGACAGGCAATTCACCCCTCCACTTT. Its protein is CASSLEATGNSPLHF. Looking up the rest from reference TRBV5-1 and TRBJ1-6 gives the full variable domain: KAGVTQTPRYLIKTRGQQVTLSCSPISGHRSVSWYQQTPGQGLQFLFEYFSETQRNKGNFPGRFSGRQFSNSRSEMNVSTLELGDSALYLCASSLEATGNSPLHFGNGTRLTVT.

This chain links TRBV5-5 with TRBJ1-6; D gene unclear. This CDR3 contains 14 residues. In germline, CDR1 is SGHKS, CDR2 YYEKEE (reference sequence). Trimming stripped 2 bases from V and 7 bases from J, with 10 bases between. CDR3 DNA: TGTGCCAGCAGCTTAGAGGGTACAAATTCACCCCTCCACTTT. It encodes CASSLEGTNSPLHF.

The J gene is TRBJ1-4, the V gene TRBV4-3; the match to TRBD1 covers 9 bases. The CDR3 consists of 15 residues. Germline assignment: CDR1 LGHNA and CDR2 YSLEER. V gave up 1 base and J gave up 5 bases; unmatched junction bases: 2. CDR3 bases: TGCGCCAGCAGCCAAGGGGACAGGGAGAATGAAAAACTGTTTTTT. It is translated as CASSQGDRENEKLFF.

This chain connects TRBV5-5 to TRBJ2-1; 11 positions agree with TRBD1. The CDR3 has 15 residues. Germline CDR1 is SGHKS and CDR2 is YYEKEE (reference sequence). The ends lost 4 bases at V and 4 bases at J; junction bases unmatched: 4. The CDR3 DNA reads TGTGCCAGCAGCCGTGGACAGGGGGCTTACAATGAGCAGTTCTTC. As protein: CASSRGQGAYNEQFF.

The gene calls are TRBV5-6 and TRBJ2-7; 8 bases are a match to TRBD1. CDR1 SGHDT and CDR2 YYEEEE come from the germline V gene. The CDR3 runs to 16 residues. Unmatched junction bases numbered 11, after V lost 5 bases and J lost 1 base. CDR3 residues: CASRGKGRGRSYEQYV. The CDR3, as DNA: TGTGCCAGCAGGGGAAAGGGCAGGGGGCGATCCTACGAGCAGTACGTC.

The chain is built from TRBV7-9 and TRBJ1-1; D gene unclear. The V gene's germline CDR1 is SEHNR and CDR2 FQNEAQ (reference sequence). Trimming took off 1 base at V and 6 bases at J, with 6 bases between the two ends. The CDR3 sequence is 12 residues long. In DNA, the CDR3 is TGTGCCAGCAGCTTAGGACTCCCTGAAGCTTTCTTT. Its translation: CASSLGLPEAFF. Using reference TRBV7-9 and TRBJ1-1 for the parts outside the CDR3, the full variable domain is DTGVSQNPRHKITKRGQNVTFRCDPISEHNRLYWYRQTLGQGPEFLTYFQNEAQLEKSRLLSDRFSAERPKGSFSTLEIQRTEQGDSAMYLCASSLGLPEAFFGQGTRLTVV.

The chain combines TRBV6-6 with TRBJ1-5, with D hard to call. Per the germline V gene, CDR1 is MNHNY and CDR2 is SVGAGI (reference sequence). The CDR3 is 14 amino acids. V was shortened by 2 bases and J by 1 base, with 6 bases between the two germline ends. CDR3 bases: TGTGCCAGCAGTTACATGTCGAGCAATCAGCCCCAGCATTTT. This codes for CASSYMSSNQPQHF.

The DNA for the CDR3 is TGTGCCAGCAGCCAGTTTAGCGGGGGGTCGTACAATGAGCAGTTCTTC. It yields the protein CASSQFSGGSYNEQFF. This sequence joins TRBV3-1 (or the pseudogene TRBV3-2) and TRBJ2-1, with 10 nucleotides matching TRBD2. Germline trimming cut 3 bases from V and 4 bases from J; bases unmatched to any gene: 6. CDR3 size: 16 residues. The germline V gene encodes CDR1 LGHDT and CDR2 YNNKEL (reference sequence).

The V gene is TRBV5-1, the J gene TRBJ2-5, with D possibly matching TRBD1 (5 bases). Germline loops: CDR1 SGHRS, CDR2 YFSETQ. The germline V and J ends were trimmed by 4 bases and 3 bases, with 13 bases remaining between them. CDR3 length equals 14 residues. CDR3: CASSVGHYKETQYF. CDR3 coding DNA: TGCGCCAGCAGCGTAGGACATTACAAAGAGACCCAGTACTTC.

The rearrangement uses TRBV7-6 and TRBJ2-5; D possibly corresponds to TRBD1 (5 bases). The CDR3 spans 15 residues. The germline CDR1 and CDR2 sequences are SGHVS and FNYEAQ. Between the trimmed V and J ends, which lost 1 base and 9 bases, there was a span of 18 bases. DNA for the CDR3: TGTGCCAGCAGCTTAGGTATCCGTGGGGCTTTGGCCCAGTACTTC. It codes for CASSLGIRGALAQYF.

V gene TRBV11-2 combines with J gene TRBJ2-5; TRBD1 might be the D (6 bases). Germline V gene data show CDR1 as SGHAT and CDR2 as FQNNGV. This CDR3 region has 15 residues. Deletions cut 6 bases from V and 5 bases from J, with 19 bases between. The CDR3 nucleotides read TGTGCCAGCAGGTCGTCTGGGGGCGGCCAGGAGACCCAGTACTTC. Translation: CASRSSGGGQETQYF.

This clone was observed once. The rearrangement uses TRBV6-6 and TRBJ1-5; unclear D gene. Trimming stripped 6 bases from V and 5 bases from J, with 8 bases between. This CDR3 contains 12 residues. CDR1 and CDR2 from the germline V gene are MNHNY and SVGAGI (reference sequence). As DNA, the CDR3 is TGTGCCAGCAGGTTATTCGATCAGCCCCAGCATTTT. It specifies CASRLFDQPQHF.

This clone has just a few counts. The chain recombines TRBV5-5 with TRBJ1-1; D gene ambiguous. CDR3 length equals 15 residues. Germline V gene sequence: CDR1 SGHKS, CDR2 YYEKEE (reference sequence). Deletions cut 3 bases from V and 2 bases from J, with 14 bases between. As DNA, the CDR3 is TGTGCCAGCAGCTGGAATGCCGGGAAAAACACTGAAGCTTTCTTT. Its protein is CASSWNAGKNTEAFF.

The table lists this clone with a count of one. CDR3 protein: CASSIPGNYGYTF. The CDR3 DNA follows: TGTGCCAGTAGTATACCGGGGAACTATGGCTACACCTTC. V usage is TRBV19 and J usage is TRBJ1-2, with D uncertain. This CDR3 is built from 13 residues. V was pared by 2 bases and J by 2 bases, with 6 bases between. The V gene's germline CDR1 is LNHDA and CDR2 SQIVND (reference sequence).

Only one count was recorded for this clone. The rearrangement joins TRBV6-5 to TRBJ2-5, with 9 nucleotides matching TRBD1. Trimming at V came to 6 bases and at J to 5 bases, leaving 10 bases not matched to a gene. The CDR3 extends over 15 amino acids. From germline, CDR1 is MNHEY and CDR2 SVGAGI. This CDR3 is CASSLVTGGWETQYF. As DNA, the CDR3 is TGTGCCAGCAGCTTAGTAACAGGGGGCTGGGAGACCCAGTACTTC.

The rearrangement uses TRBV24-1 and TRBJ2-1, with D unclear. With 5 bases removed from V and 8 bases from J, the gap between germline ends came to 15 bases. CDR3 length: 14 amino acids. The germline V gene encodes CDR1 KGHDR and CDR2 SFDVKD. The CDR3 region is CATSGNGYRDEQFF. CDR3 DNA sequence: TGTGCCACCAGTGGTAATGGCTATCGGGATGAGCAGTTCTTC.

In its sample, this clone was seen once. CDR3 in amino acids: CASSRDRGIGELFF. In nucleotides, the CDR3 is TGTGCCAGCAGCCGGGACAGGGGAATCGGGGAGCTGTTTTTT. V is TRBV6-5 and J is TRBJ2-2, with 10 bases fitting TRBD1. Germline values: CDR1 MNHEY, CDR2 SVGAGI. The CDR3 contains 14 residues. J lost 7 bases, V lost 6 bases, and 5 bases had no gene match.

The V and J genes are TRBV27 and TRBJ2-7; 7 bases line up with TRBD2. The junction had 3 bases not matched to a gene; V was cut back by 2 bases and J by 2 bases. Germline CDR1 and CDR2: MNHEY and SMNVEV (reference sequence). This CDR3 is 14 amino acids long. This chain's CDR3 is CASSLRREPYEQYF. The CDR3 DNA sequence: TGTGCCAGCAGTTTAAGGCGGGAGCCCTACGAGCAGTACTTC.

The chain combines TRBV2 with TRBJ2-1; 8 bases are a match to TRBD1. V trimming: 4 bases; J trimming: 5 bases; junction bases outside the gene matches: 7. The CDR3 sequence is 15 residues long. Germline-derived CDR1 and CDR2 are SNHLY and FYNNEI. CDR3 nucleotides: TGTGCCAGCAGTGGGGACAGGAGACCCCACAATGAGCAGTTCTTC. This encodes CASSGDRRPHNEQFF.

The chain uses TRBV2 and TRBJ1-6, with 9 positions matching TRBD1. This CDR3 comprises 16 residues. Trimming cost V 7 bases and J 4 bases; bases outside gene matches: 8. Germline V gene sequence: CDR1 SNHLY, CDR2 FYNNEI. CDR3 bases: TGTGCCAGCACTCTAGACAGGGGGAGATATAATTCACCCCTCCACTTT. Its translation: CASTLDRGRYNSPLHF.

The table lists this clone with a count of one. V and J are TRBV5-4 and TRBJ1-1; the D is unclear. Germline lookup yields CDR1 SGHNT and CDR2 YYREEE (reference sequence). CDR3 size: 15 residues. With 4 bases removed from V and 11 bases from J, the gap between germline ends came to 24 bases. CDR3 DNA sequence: TGTGCCAGCAGCCAGGTGGGTGACCAAAAGTCAGCCGCTTTCTTT. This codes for CASSQVGDQKSAAFF. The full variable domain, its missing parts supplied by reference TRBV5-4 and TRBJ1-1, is ETGVTQSPTHLIKTRGQQVTLRCSSQSGHNTVSWYQQALGQGPQFIFQYYREEENGRGNFPPRFSGLQFPNYSSELNVNALELDDSALYLCASSQVGDQKSAAFFGQGTRLTVV.